The 17 T cell receptor beta chains listed next were all sequenced from one sample in a study of early T cells in non-severe SARS-CoV-2 infection. In TCRdb, the 5' RACE reads were re-called with MiXCR into one record per CDR3 protein. The sample lists 30,000 to 45,000 distinct CDR3 sequences, 9.9% seen once, with 12% in the top ten. The sample consisted of whole blood. These receptors came from an adult who was a healthcare worker with PCR-confirmed SARS-CoV-2 infection or an uninfected control (not recorded which).

This clonotype was counted ten times or more. As DNA, the CDR3 is TGCGCCAGCAGCGGCCGGGACAGAGACATGAACACTGAAGCTTTCTTT. Translation: CASSGRDRDMNTEAFF. This sequence joins TRBV5-1 and TRBJ1-1, with 7 bases aligning to TRBD1. CDR3 length equals 16 residues. The germline V gene encodes CDR1 SGHRS and CDR2 YFSETQ. Unmatched junction bases numbered 9, after V lost 4 bases and J lost 0 bases.

The chain joins TRBV29-1 to TRBJ1-5, with D possibly TRBD1 on 5 matching bases. This CDR3 comprises 13 residues. V lost 7 bases and J 7 bases, leaving 17 bases between the germline ends. Germline V gene data show CDR1 as SQVTM and CDR2 as ANQGSEA. The chain's CDR3 is CSAGGGAGQPQHF. CDR3 nucleotides: TGCAGCGCCGGAGGTGGGGCAGGGCAGCCCCAGCATTTT.

A few counts support this clonotype. The rearrangement uses TRBV27 and TRBJ2-3; TRBD2 agrees at 8 bases. The CDR3 contains 16 residues. With 3 bases clipped from V and 2 bases from J, the junction kept 7 bases outside the gene matches. Germline lookup yields CDR1 MNHEY and CDR2 SMNVEV (reference sequence). The CDR3 here is CASSFSGRGDTDTQYF. CDR3 DNA: TGTGCCAGCAGTTTTTCAGGGCGGGGGGACACAGATACGCAGTATTTT.

This clonotype has only a few counts. This chain joins TRBV5-1 and TRBJ2-5; TRBD2 agrees at 9 bases. In germline, CDR1 is SGHRS, CDR2 YFSETQ. V lost 5 bases to trimming and J lost 1 base; unmatched junction nucleotides: 6. This CDR3 contains 15 residues. The CDR3, as DNA: TGCGCCAGCAGGTCGGCTAGCGGGGCCCAAGAGACCCAGTACTTC. Translation: CASRSASGAQETQYF.

This clonotype came up many times. The chain uses TRBV6-6 and TRBJ1-5; D call uncertain. Germline loops: CDR1 MNHNY, CDR2 SVGAGI (reference sequence). This CDR3 region has 18 residues. Trimming took 0 bases from V and 0 from J, leaving 15 bases between them. In DNA form, the CDR3 reads TGTGCCAGCAGTTACTCCTTGCGCCAAGATTATAGCAATCAGCCCCAGCATTTT. As protein: CASSYSLRQDYSNQPQHF.

V usage is TRBV5-1 and J usage is TRBJ1-3, with D maybe TRBD1 (6 bases). Per the germline V gene, CDR1 is SGHRS and CDR2 is YFSETQ. There are 14 residues in the CDR3. The V gene lost 5 bases and the J gene lost 1 base, with 10 bases spanning the gap. The CDR3 protein is CASSQGTSGNTIYF. The CDR3 nucleotides are TGCGCCAGCAGTCAGGGGACATCTGGAAACACCATATATTTT.

The V and J genes are TRBV2 and TRBJ1-4; D remains ambiguous. There are 11 residues in the CDR3. Trimming cost V 2 bases and J 10 bases, with 5 bases left between them. CDR1 is SNHLY and CDR2 is FYNNEI in the germline V gene. The CDR3 region has the DNA TGTGCCAGCAGTGAACGAGGAAAACTGTTTTTT. Its protein product is CASSERGKLFF.

The CDR3 loop is CASSFVWGADPATEAFF. CDR3 coding DNA: TGTGCCAGCAGTTTTGTCTGGGGAGCGGACCCCGCCACTGAAGCTTTCTTT. The chain couples TRBV28 to TRBJ1-1, with unresolved D. CDR1 is MDHEN, CDR2 SYDVKM, per germline. V gave up 3 bases and J gave up 4 bases, with 21 bases separating them. The CDR3 loop spans 17 amino acids. Full variable domain (outside the CDR3, taken from reference TRBV28 and TRBJ1-1): DVKVTQSSRYLVKRTGEKVFLECVQDMDHENMFWYRQDPGLGLRLIYFSYDVKMKEKGDIPEGYSVSREKKERFSLILESASTNQTSMYLCASSFVWGADPATEAFFGQGTRLTVV.

This clonotype was recorded at least ten times. The V gene is TRBV7-9, the J gene TRBJ2-7, with a tentative D call TRBD1 (6 bases). CDR3 size: 14 residues. Germline CDR1 reads SEHNR; CDR2 reads FQNEAQ (reference sequence). V dropped 0 bases and J dropped 5 bases, with 11 bases sitting between them. The CDR3 DNA reads TGTGCCAGCAGCTTAGCTGGGACAACTAACGAGCAGTACTTC. Translation: CASSLAGTTNEQYF.

The V call is TRBV11-2, the J call TRBJ1-5, with 7 bases matching TRBD1. Germline V gives CDR1 SGHAT, CDR2 FQNNGV. CDR3 length: 14 amino acids. With 5 bases clipped from V and 2 bases from J, the junction kept 3 bases outside the gene matches. In nucleotides, the CDR3 is TGTGCCAGCAGCGCCGGACAGGGCAATCAGCCCCAGCATTTT. Its protein product is CASSAGQGNQPQHF.

The genes are TRBV29-1 and TRBJ2-7; a possible D gene is TRBD2 (6 bases). The ends were cut back, 7 bases at V and 3 bases at J, with 7 bases in the middle. Looked up from germline, CDR1 is SQVTM and CDR2 is ANQGSEA. This CDR3 has 10 amino acids. CDR3 region: CSAGDYEQYF. In nucleotides, the CDR3 is TGCAGCGCGGGGGACTACGAGCAGTACTTC.

This clonotype was seen at least ten times. V is TRBV4-1 and J is TRBJ2-1; TRBD2 might be the D (6 bases). V lost 0 bases, J lost 2 bases, and 20 bases lay in between. This CDR3 has 19 amino acids. Germline V CDR1 and CDR2: MGHRA, YSYEKL. The CDR3 reads CASSQDDELKGLPYNEQFF. CDR3 in DNA: TGCGCCAGCAGCCAAGATGACGAACTTAAGGGACTCCCCTACAATGAGCAGTTCTTC.

The chain recombines TRBV18 with TRBJ1-1; D unclear. V was trimmed by 2 bases and J by 0 bases, leaving 10 bases between them. This CDR3 is built from 15 residues. Germline-derived CDR1 and CDR2 are KGHSH and LQKENI. The CDR3 protein is CASSPSRVLNTEAFF. The CDR3 nucleotides read TGTGCCAGCTCACCATCGAGGGTCTTGAACACTGAAGCTTTCTTT.

V and J are TRBV28 and TRBJ2-7, with D maybe TRBD2 (6 bases). The CDR3 has 13 amino acids. V shed 2 bases and J shed 3 bases, with 8 bases lying between them. Germline V gene data show CDR1 as MDHEN and CDR2 as SYDVKM. The CDR3 nucleotides are TGTGCCAGCAGTTTACCGGGACTCTACGAGCAGTACTTC. Translation: CASSLPGLYEQYF.

The sample holds many counts of this clonotype. The rearrangement joins TRBV7-2 to TRBJ1-2; 10 bases line up with TRBD1. The CDR3 has 14 residues. Germline V gives CDR1 SGHTA, CDR2 FQGNSA. Trimming removed 5 bases from V and 6 bases from J; junction bases left unmatched: 6. CDR3 bases: TGTGCCAGCAGCCCCGACAGGGGGCGCAATGGCTACACCTTC. Its protein product is CASSPDRGRNGYTF.

The chain recombines TRBV29-1 with TRBJ2-1; TRBD2 agrees at 10 bases. This CDR3 is built from 12 residues. Looked up from germline, CDR1 is SQVTM and CDR2 is ANQGSEA. CDR3 in amino acids: CSGTSEGNEQFF. The DNA of the CDR3 is TGCAGTGGGACTAGCGAGGGTAATGAGCAGTTCTTC.

This clonotype was recorded many times. The chain carries TRBV10-3 and TRBJ2-5; D ambiguous. Germline V gene sequence: CDR1 ENHRY, CDR2 SYGVKD. The CDR3 extends over 18 amino acids. V was shortened by 0 bases and J by 2 bases, with 19 bases between the two germline ends. CDR3 sequence (DNA): TGTGCCATCAGTGAGTCGATGGCGGCAAATATCCTTCAAGAGACCCAGTACTTC. Protein sequence: CAISESMAANILQETQYF.